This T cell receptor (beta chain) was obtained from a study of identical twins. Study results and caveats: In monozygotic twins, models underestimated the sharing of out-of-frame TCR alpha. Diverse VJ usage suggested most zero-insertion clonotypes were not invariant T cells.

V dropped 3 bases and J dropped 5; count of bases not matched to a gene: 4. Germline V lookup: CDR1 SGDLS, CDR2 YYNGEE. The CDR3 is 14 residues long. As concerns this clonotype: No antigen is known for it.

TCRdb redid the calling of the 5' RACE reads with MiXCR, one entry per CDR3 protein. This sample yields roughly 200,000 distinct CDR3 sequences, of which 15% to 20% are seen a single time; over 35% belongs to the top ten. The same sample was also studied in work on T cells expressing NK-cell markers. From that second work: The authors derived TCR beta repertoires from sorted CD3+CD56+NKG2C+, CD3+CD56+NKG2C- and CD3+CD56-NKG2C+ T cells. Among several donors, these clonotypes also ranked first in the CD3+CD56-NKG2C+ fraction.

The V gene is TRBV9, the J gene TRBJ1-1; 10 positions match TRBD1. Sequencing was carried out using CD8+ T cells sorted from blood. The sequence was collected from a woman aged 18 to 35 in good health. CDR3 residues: CASSGGTGATEAFF. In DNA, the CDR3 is TGTGCCAGCAGCGGTGGGACAGGGGCGACTGAAGCTTTCTTT.